Presented here are 24 T cell receptor beta chains from one specimen sequenced in a study of T-cell reconstitution after alpha-beta-depleted transplantation in children. Unique molecular identifiers featured in how the TCRbeta library was prepared. One entry per CDR3 protein results from TCRdb running MiXCR on the PCR reads. The sample gives about 830,000 distinct CDR3 sequences, 15% to 20% of which show up once; approximately 5% is in the top ten. The starting material was PBMCs, mostly from graft donor cells, obtained 360 days after TCRalphabeta/CD19-depleted stem cell transplant. Receptors were obtained from a male patient aged 10 to 17 who had a stem cell transplant for acute lymphoblastic leukemia, so the T cells may come from the graft donor.

The V call is TRBV5-5, the J call TRBJ2-7; D is uncertain. This CDR3 is 12 amino acids long. The germline gives CDR1 SGHKS, CDR2 YYEKEE (reference sequence). Trimming cost V 0 bases and J 5 bases, with 6 bases left between them. DNA of the CDR3: TGTGCCAGCAGCTTGGCCACCAACGAGCAGTACTTC. It specifies CASSLATNEQYF.

The V and J genes are TRBV20-1 and TRBJ1-2; the match to TRBD1 covers 7 bases. The junction had 15 bases not matched to a gene; V was cut back by 5 bases and J by 6 bases. CDR3 size: 15 residues. Germline CDR1 reads DFQATT; CDR2 reads SNEGSKA (reference sequence). CDR3 protein: CSAEGGAGGRHGYTF. CDR3 nucleotides: TGCAGTGCTGAGGGAGGGGCAGGGGGGAGACATGGCTACACCTTC.

This clonotype has a handful of counts. This chain joins TRBV29-1 and TRBJ2-7, with D possibly matching TRBD1 (6 bases). Germline V gene data show CDR1 as SQVTM and CDR2 as ANQGSEA. The CDR3 is 14 amino acids. Trimming removed 2 bases from V and 4 bases from J, with 15 bases in between. The CDR3 DNA is TGCAGCGTTGAACCAATTAGGCAGGGGTACGAGCAGTACTTC. This encodes CSVEPIRQGYEQYF.

The V and J genes are TRBV9 and TRBJ1-1, with D maybe TRBD1 (6 bases). V was shortened by 2 bases and J by 6 bases, with 8 bases between the two germline ends. This CDR3 spans 12 amino acids. From germline, CDR1 is SGDLS and CDR2 YYNGEE. CDR3 sequence reads: CASSVGGAEAFF. The CDR3 DNA reads TGTGCCAGCAGCGTCGGGGGCGCTGAAGCTTTCTTT.

Points on this clonotype: The junction differs from germline at one of its ends, possibly a read error. The V call is TRBV7-6, the J call TRBJ1-3; tentatively, D is TRBD1 (6 bases). The CDR3 length is 16 residues. Germline CDR1 reads SGHVS; CDR2 reads FNYEAQ. CDR3 DNA: TGTGCCAGCAGCTTAGCTAGGACAGATACTGGGAACACCATATATTTT. This encodes CASSLARTDTGNTIYF. Using reference TRBV7-6 and TRBJ1-3 for the parts outside the CDR3, the full variable domain is GAGVSQSPRYKVTKRGQDVALRCDPISGHVSLYWYRQALGQGPEFLTYFNYEAQQDKSGLPNDRFSAERPEGSISTLTIQRTEQRDSAMYRCASSLARTDTGNTIYFGEGSWLTVV.

This clonotype has more than one count but fewer than ten. The chain links TRBV6-6 to TRBJ2-5; D is undetermined. V was cut by 5 bases and J by 10 bases, with 11 bases left in between. In germline, CDR1 is MNHNY, CDR2 SVGAGI (reference sequence). The CDR3 loop spans 11 amino acids. DNA for the CDR3: TGTGCCAGCAGTGCCGCCCCGGGCCAGTACTTC. As protein: CASSAAPGQYF.

This clonotype was picked up a small number of times. The chain joins TRBV7-3 to TRBJ2-2; 15 bases fit TRBD2. Germline loops: CDR1 SGHTA, CDR2 FQGTGA. This CDR3 comprises 18 residues. V lost 5 bases, J lost 7 bases, and 11 bases stayed unmatched. The CDR3 region has the DNA TGTGCCAGCAGCCGTATTCCCGGGACTAGCGGGAGGTTCGGGGAGCTGTTTTTT. Protein product: CASSRIPGTSGRFGELFF.

This chain uses TRBV4-1 with TRBJ2-7; the D gene is possibly TRBD2 (5 bases). The CDR3 contains 15 residues. CDR1 and CDR2 (germline): MGHRA, YSYEKL. Deletions cut 1 base from V and 5 bases from J, with 15 bases between. The CDR3 region is CASSQVTGRVDEQYF. The DNA of the CDR3 is TGCGCCAGCAGCCAAGTCACGGGAAGGGTGGACGAGCAGTACTTC.

J is TRBJ2-3 and V is TRBV20-1; D may match TRBD1 or TRBD2 (6 bases each). The germline V gene has CDR1 DFQATT and CDR2 SNEGSKA (reference sequence). V was clipped by 4 bases and J by 4 bases, with 15 bases between them. This CDR3 comprises 14 residues. CDR3 sequence: CSAKAWRGADTQYF. CDR3 coding DNA: TGCAGTGCTAAGGCTTGGAGGGGGGCAGATACGCAGTATTTT.

This chain joins TRBV7-9 and TRBJ2-3; TRBD2 matches 7 bases. The CDR3 runs to 15 residues. Trimming took 5 bases from V and 2 from J; bases not matched to a gene: 7. In germline, CDR1 is SEHNR, CDR2 FQNEAQ (reference sequence). The CDR3 DNA sequence: TGTGCCAGCAGCCCCGTTACTAGCGCCACAGATACGCAGTATTTT. Its translation is CASSPVTSATDTQYF.

This chain connects TRBV29-1 to TRBJ2-7, with 15 bases fitting TRBD2. The CDR3 totals 15 residues. The junction had 6 bases not matched to a gene; V was cut back by 6 bases and J by 3 bases. Looked up from germline, CDR1 is SQVTM and CDR2 is ANQGSEA. CDR3 amino acids: CSVGLAGGPGYEQYF. The CDR3 DNA is TGCAGCGTCGGACTAGCGGGAGGGCCTGGCTACGAGCAGTACTTC.

The table lists this clonotype with many counts. This sequence joins TRBV20-1 and TRBJ2-7, with D perhaps TRBD1 (5 bases). This CDR3 is 13 amino acids long. V lost 5 bases to trimming and J lost 4 bases, with 15 bases between them. In germline, CDR1 is DFQATT, CDR2 SNEGSKA (reference sequence). CDR3 residues: CSAPTDSRYEQYF. The CDR3 DNA is TGCAGTGCTCCCACTGACAGCCGGTACGAGCAGTACTTC.

V and J are TRBV29-1 and TRBJ1-5, with D tentatively TRBD1 (6 bases). CDR1 is SQVTM, CDR2 ANQGSEA, per germline. This CDR3 comprises 13 residues. V was shortened by 2 bases and J by 6 bases, with 11 bases between the two germline ends. The CDR3 spells CSVEFGGTQPQHF. The DNA of the CDR3 is TGCAGCGTTGAATTTGGGGGCACTCAGCCCCAGCATTTT.

The chain has TRBV12-3 or TRBV12-4 and TRBJ1-5, with D unresolved. The V end lost 3 bases, the J end lost 0 bases, and 6 bases lay between the germline ends. The CDR3 is 14 amino acids. The CDR3 sequence: CASSLSSSNQPQHF. As DNA, the CDR3 is TGTGCCAGCAGTTTGTCCAGTAGCAATCAGCCCCAGCATTTT.

This rearrangement joins TRBV6-4 to TRBJ2-1; 8 nucleotides agree with TRBD2. The V gene end was trimmed by 2 bases and the J gene end by 2 bases; junction bases not matched to a gene: 8. Germline V gives CDR1 MRHNA, CDR2 SNTAGT. There are 17 residues in the CDR3. The CDR3 loop reads CASSDQGFSGTYNEQFF. CDR3 bases: TGTGCCAGCAGTGACCAGGGGTTTAGCGGGACCTACAATGAGCAGTTCTTC.

This chain uses TRBV2 with TRBJ2-7, with D perhaps matching TRBD2 (5 bases). V lost 2 bases and J 3 bases, leaving 8 bases between the germline ends. Germline V gene lookup returns CDR1 SNHLY and CDR2 FYNNEI. This CDR3 has 13 amino acids. CDR3 sequence reads: CASSESRDYEQYF. CDR3 sequence (DNA): TGTGCCAGCAGTGAATCCCGGGACTACGAGCAGTACTTC.

The table lists this clonotype with a few counts. This rearrangement joins TRBV29-1 to TRBJ2-7, with D hard to call. The CDR3 spans 11 residues. The germline V gene has CDR1 SQVTM and CDR2 ANQGSEA. V was shortened by 7 bases and J by 2 bases, with 9 bases between the two germline ends. DNA of the CDR3: TGCAGCGCCCTGATTACCTACGAGCAGTACTTC. Amino acids: CSALITYEQYF.

The chain couples TRBV12-3 or TRBV12-4 to TRBJ1-3; possible D gene TRBD1, 6 bases. The CDR3 runs 15 residues. The germline V and J ends were trimmed by 7 bases and 2 bases, with 15 bases remaining between them. DNA for the CDR3: TGTGCCAGCAAAGGACAGATGATGGCTGGAAACACCATATATTTT. It is translated as CASKGQMMAGNTIYF.

This clonotype was recorded a few times. This sequence joins TRBV10-1 and TRBJ2-1; 7 bases align to TRBD2. The CDR3 is made up of 15 amino acids. The germline V gene has CDR1 WNHNN and CDR2 SYGVQD (reference sequence). V shed 5 bases, J shed 8 bases, and the junction held 12 bases outside the gene matches. The CDR3: CASSPFPGTKHEQFF. In nucleotides, the CDR3 is TGCGCCAGCAGTCCCTTTCCCGGGACTAAGCATGAGCAGTTCTTC.

This clonotype was detected a few times. The V call is TRBV24-1, the J call TRBJ2-4; D possibly uses TRBD1 or TRBD2 (6 bases each). Trimming removed 7 bases at V and 6 bases at J, with 18 bases between. Germline V gene lookup returns CDR1 KGHDR and CDR2 SFDVKD. The CDR3 totals 15 residues. DNA for the CDR3: TGTGCCACCAGCCCGAGGGGGGAAGGCCCAAACATTCAGTACTTC. Protein product: CATSPRGEGPNIQYF.

At least ten counts were recorded for this clonotype. This chain joins TRBV7-8 and TRBJ2-5; tentatively, D is TRBD1 (6 bases). Per the germline V gene, CDR1 is SGHVS and CDR2 is FQNEAQ. V lost 2 bases to trimming and J lost 5 bases, with 12 bases between them. There are 14 residues in the CDR3. CDR3 coding DNA: TGTGCCAGCAGCTTAAGGGGGATCTTGGAGACCCAGTACTTC. Translated: CASSLRGILETQYF. The whole variable domain, filled in from reference TRBV7-8 and TRBJ2-5, reads GAGVSQSPRYKVAKRGQDVALRCDPISGHVSLFWYQQALGQGPEFLTYFQNEAQLDKSGLPSDRFFAERPEGSVSTLKIQRTQQEDSAVYLCASSLRGILETQYFGPGTRLLVL.

This clonotype occurred many times. J is TRBJ1-2 and V is TRBV7-9, with D tentatively TRBD1 (6 bases). The CDR3 covers 14 residues. Trimming stripped 5 bases from V and 2 bases from J, with 12 bases between. Germline V gene data show CDR1 as SEHNR and CDR2 as FQNEAQ (reference sequence). The CDR3 region has the DNA TGTGCCAGCAGCGTTCGCGGGGGCAACTATGGCTACACCTTC. The encoded protein is CASSVRGGNYGYTF.

This clonotype appeared a few times. The V and J genes are TRBV7-9 and TRBJ2-2; 9 nucleotides agree with TRBD2. J gave up 4 bases and V 4 bases, and 1 base lay outside the gene matches. Germline V gene sequence: CDR1 SEHNR, CDR2 FQNEAQ (reference sequence). The CDR3 extends over 14 amino acids. In DNA, the CDR3 is TGTGCCAGCAGCTCTAGCGGGACCACCGGGGAGCTGTTTTTT. Encoded protein: CASSSSGTTGELFF.

This sequence joins TRBV3-1 and TRBJ2-3, with 8 bases lining up with TRBD2. The length of the CDR3 is 16 residues. J gave up 0 bases and V 3 bases, and 5 bases lay outside the gene matches. Germline values: CDR1 LGHDT, CDR2 YNNKEL (reference sequence). CDR3 DNA sequence: TGTGCCAGCAGCCACCACCTAGCGGGCAGCACAGATACGCAGTATTTT. As protein: CASSHHLAGSTDTQYF.